This TCR beta chain was observed in a study of T cell repertoires in cytomegalovirus infection. V shed 1 base and J 0 bases; nucleotides not matched to a gene: 2. CDR3 length: 17 amino acids. Using its own MiXCR run on the reads, TCRdb lists one record per CDR3 protein. The repertoire includes about 470,000 distinct CDR3 sequences, under 45% of them detected once, and 43% sits in the top ten. This clonotype has more than one count but fewer than ten. Antigen specificity is unknown. The sample consisted of cultured PBMCs, taken from culture after CMV antigen stimulation. The V gene is TRBV12-3 or TRBV12-4, the J gene TRBJ2-2; TRBD2 matches 10 bases. This receptor was obtained from a human donor in good health (CMV status not recorded). Some clones in this sample may be carry-over from other donors' samples. The CDR3 loop reads CASSLGAGGTNTGELFF. CDR3 sequence (DNA): TGTGCCAGCAGTTTAGGAGCGGGAGGGACGAACACCGGGGAGCTGTTTTTT.